This TCR beta chain is drawn from a study of cytomegalovirus exposure and HLA in healthy donors. PCR primers comprised 60 Vbeta and 13 Jbeta primers. The method was immunoSEQ multiplex PCR; TCRdb's version includes in-frame clones alone and lacks a portion of them. There are 120,000 to 150,000 clones in the sample; roughly four fifths occur only once, and 3% to 4% lies in the top ten. V was trimmed by 0 bases and J by 5 bases, leaving 11 bases between them. In germline, CDR1 is SGHTS, CDR2 YDEGEE. There are 14 residues in the CDR3. The chain links TRBV5-8 to TRBJ2-5; D possibly corresponds to TRBD2 (5 bases). Material for sequencing was PBMCs. This clonotype originated in a male donor in good health and CMV-seronegative. The DNA for the CDR3 is TGTGCCAGCAGCTTGGGGGTCGGAGGCGAGACCCAGTACTTC. Protein: CASSLGVGGETQYF.